Shown below are 27 T cell receptor beta chains from a single sample sequenced in a study of blood T cell repertoires in COVID-19 (dated by TCRdb to about 2020). Receptor libraries were prepared by the immunoSEQ multiplex PCR assay. TCRdb mirrors the immuneACCESS table, restricted to in-frame sequences. Some clones are absent from its copies; in checked studies, under half trace to an unresolved V gene, and the reason for the others is unknown. The sample table contains about 320,000 clones; only one count was recorded for around nine tenths of them. The ten most abundant clones make up over 4.5% of the sample. Sequenced input: PBMCs or T cells enriched from blood (not recorded which). The receptors were gathered from a man aged 30 to 39 who had recovered from COVID-19.

This chain joins TRBV28 and TRBJ2-2, with TRBD2 matching 9 bases. Per germline, CDR1 MDHEN and CDR2 SYDVKM. This CDR3 is 14 amino acids long. The V segment lost 3 bases and the J segment 6 bases; nucleotides outside the gene matches: 2. The CDR3 here is CASSLRGGSGELFF. The CDR3 DNA is TGTGCCAGCAGTTTGCGGGGGGGCTCCGGGGAGCTGTTTTTT.

The chain recombines TRBV3-1 (or the pseudogene TRBV3-2) with TRBJ2-7, with 8 bases matching TRBD1. This CDR3 contains 16 residues. Germline V gene sequence: CDR1 LGHDT, CDR2 YNNKEL (reference sequence). The ends lost 5 bases at V and 3 bases at J; junction bases unmatched: 12. DNA for the CDR3: TGTGCCAGCAGCTCTCGAGGACAGGGATCCGGCTACGAGCAGTACTTC. This sequence encodes CASSSRGQGSGYEQYF.

V usage is TRBV20-1 and J usage is TRBJ2-5; 9 nucleotides align to TRBD2. This CDR3 is built from 11 residues. Per germline, CDR1 DFQATT and CDR2 SNEGSKA (reference sequence). V trimming: 7 bases; J trimming: 7 bases; junction bases outside the gene matches: 4. The CDR3 region has the DNA TGCAGTGGGATAGCGGGGGTGACCCAGTACTTC. Encoded protein: CSGIAGVTQYF.

CDR3 region: CATSDLSGTGGLTGELFF. The CDR3 coding sequence is TGTGCCACCAGTGATCTGTCCGGGACAGGGGGCCTCACCGGGGAGCTGTTTTTT. V usage is TRBV24-1 and J usage is TRBJ2-2; 12 nucleotides line up with TRBD1. The CDR3 runs to 18 residues. Germline assignment: CDR1 KGHDR and CDR2 SFDVKD. V lost 3 bases, J lost 4 bases, and 8 bases stayed unmatched.

V usage is TRBV5-1 and J usage is TRBJ1-4; 9 bases fit TRBD1. Germline lookup yields CDR1 SGHRS and CDR2 YFSETQ. CDR3 length equals 15 residues. V gave up 4 bases and J gave up 5 bases; unmatched junction bases: 6. CDR3 sequence: CASSLGTGQNEKLFF. In DNA form, the CDR3 reads TGCGCCAGCAGCCTGGGGACAGGGCAAAATGAAAAACTGTTTTTT.

The chain employs TRBV19 and TRBJ2-5, with a tentative D call TRBD1 (5 bases). Germline V CDR1 and CDR2: LNHDA, SQIVND (reference sequence). V lost 4 bases, J lost 2 bases, and 20 bases lay in between. There are 17 residues in the CDR3. Here the CDR3 DNA reads TGTGCCAGTAGTAACCGGCCCAGGGATGGGTTTCAAGAGACCCAGTACTTC. Translation gives CASSNRPRDGFQETQYF. The complete variable domain, with remaining parts taken from reference TRBV19 and TRBJ2-5, reads DGGITQSPKYLFRKEGQNVTLSCEQNLNHDAMYWYRQDPGQGLRLIYYSQIVNDFQKGDIAEGYSVSREKKESFPLTVTSAQKNPTAFYLCASSNRPRDGFQETQYFGPGTRLLVL.

The chain recombines TRBV5-1 with TRBJ2-5; unclear D gene. This CDR3 spans 14 amino acids. Per the germline V gene, CDR1 is SGHRS and CDR2 is YFSETQ. V lost 0 bases and J lost 1, with 7 bases in between. In DNA form, the CDR3 reads TGCGCCAGCAGCTTGGCTCACAGCCAAGAGACCCAGTACTTC. Amino acid sequence: CASSLAHSQETQYF.

The V call is TRBV9, the J call TRBJ1-6; 12 bases align to TRBD1. CDR3 length equals 16 residues. The junction had 5 bases not matched to a gene; V was cut back by 4 bases and J by 6 bases. Germline values: CDR1 SGDLS, CDR2 YYNGEE. CDR3 sequence reads: CASSFGTGGINSPLHF. In DNA, the CDR3 is TGTGCCAGCAGCTTTGGGACAGGGGGCATTAATTCACCCCTCCACTTT.

The chain joins TRBV30 to TRBJ1-6, with unresolved D. Trimming pared 6 bases from V and 6 bases from J, leaving 6 bases between. The CDR3 consists of 11 residues. Germline V gene sequence: CDR1 GTSNPN, CDR2 SVGIG (reference sequence). The CDR3: CACRGNSPLHF. CDR3 bases: TGTGCCTGTCGCGGTAATTCACCCCTCCACTTT.

The rearrangement uses TRBV5-1 and TRBJ2-3, with 8 bases identical to TRBD2. Germline V lookup: CDR1 SGHRS, CDR2 YFSETQ. This CDR3 contains 17 residues. V lost 2 bases, J lost 1 base, and 9 bases stayed unmatched. CDR3 DNA sequence: TGCGCCAGCAGCTTCGCGTATGCGGGGGGTGGCACAGATACGCAGTATTTT. The encoded protein is CASSFAYAGGGTDTQYF.

The chain recombines TRBV19 with TRBJ2-6, with 10 bases that match TRBD2. V was pared by 4 bases and J by 0 bases, with 6 bases of the junction left unmatched. This CDR3 region has 18 residues. Per the germline V gene, CDR1 is LNHDA and CDR2 is SQIVND (reference sequence). The CDR3 bases are TGTGCCAGTAGTACCGGGACTAGCGTTCACTCTGGGGCCAACGTCCTGACTTTC. This codes for CASSTGTSVHSGANVLTF.

The V and J genes are TRBV19 and TRBJ2-5; 8 bases fit TRBD1. CDR3 length: 15 amino acids. The germline CDR1 and CDR2 sequences are LNHDA and SQIVND (reference sequence). The J segment lost 0 bases and the V segment lost 5 bases, leaving 5 bases of the junction unmatched. The DNA for the CDR3 is TGTGCCAGTAGTGACAGGGGCGACTACCAAGAGACCCAGTACTTC. It yields the protein CASSDRGDYQETQYF.

The chain carries TRBV7-9 and TRBJ1-4; weak D call: TRBD1 (6 bases). The CDR3 loop spans 13 amino acids. The germline CDR1 and CDR2 sequences are SEHNR and FQNEAQ (reference sequence). The ends were cut back, 6 bases at V and 3 bases at J, with 8 bases in the middle. The CDR3 protein is CASRGASNEKLFF. DNA of the CDR3: TGTGCCAGCAGGGGGGCTTCTAATGAAAAACTGTTTTTT.

This chain joins TRBV28 and TRBJ2-4; the match to TRBD1 covers 10 bases. This CDR3 is built from 13 residues. CDR1 and CDR2 (germline): MDHEN, SYDVKM. V dropped 2 bases and J dropped 8; count of bases not matched to a gene: 0. This CDR3 is CASSLGTGDIQYF. The CDR3 DNA sequence: TGTGCCAGCAGTTTAGGGACAGGGGACATTCAGTACTTC.

The rearrangement joins TRBV5-5 to TRBJ1-2, with a tentative D call TRBD1 (6 bases). With 4 bases removed from V and 2 bases from J, the gap between germline ends came to 15 bases. The germline CDR1 and CDR2 sequences are SGHKS and YYEKEE (reference sequence). This CDR3 has 15 residues. The CDR3 spells CASSQTGLGNYGYTF. CDR3 nucleotide sequence: TGTGCCAGCAGCCAGACAGGCCTGGGCAACTATGGCTACACCTTC.

The chain links TRBV9 to TRBJ1-1; no reliable D call. The CDR3 consists of 13 residues. V was shortened by 0 bases and J by 5 bases, with 8 bases between the two germline ends. CDR1 and CDR2 from the germline V gene are SGDLS and YYNGEE. The CDR3, as DNA: TGTGCCAGCAGCGTAGTTCTGAGGACTGAAGCTTTCTTT. Its protein is CASSVVLRTEAFF.

The genes are TRBV10-3 and TRBJ1-6; TRBD1 is a possible D gene (6 bases). This CDR3 region has 14 residues. CDR1 is ENHRY and CDR2 is SYGVKD in the germline V gene. V lost 6 bases, J lost 8 bases, and 14 bases lay in between. As DNA, the CDR3 is TGTGCCATCAGGGACAGAGGGCCGGATTCACCCCTCCACTTT. This sequence encodes CAIRDRGPDSPLHF.

The chain links TRBV11-1 to TRBJ2-7; unclear D gene. Per the germline V gene, CDR1 is SGHAT and CDR2 is FQDESV (reference sequence). The CDR3 is 14 amino acids. With 2 bases removed from V and 0 bases from J, the gap between germline ends came to 8 bases. In nucleotides, the CDR3 is TGTGCCAGCAGCTTAATCTCCGGCTCCTACGAGCAGTACTTC. Translation gives CASSLISGSYEQYF. Complete variable domain (other parts from reference TRBV11-1 and TRBJ2-7): EAEVAQSPRYKITEKSQAVAFWCDPISGHATLYWYRQILGQGPELLVQFQDESVVDDSQLPKDRFSAERLKGVDSTLKIQPAELGDSAMYLCASSLISGSYEQYFGPGTRLTVT.

The chain links TRBV5-1 to TRBJ2-2; 11 bases line up with TRBD1. CDR3 length: 16 amino acids. Germline CDR1 SGHRS, CDR2 YFSETQ. V dropped 0 bases and J dropped 5; count of bases not matched to a gene: 3. The CDR3 DNA reads as TGCGCCAGCAGCTTGGAGGGACAGGGGGGAACCGGGGAGCTGTTTTTT. Encoded protein: CASSLEGQGGTGELFF.

This clone occurred once. The V gene is TRBV5-6, the J gene TRBJ2-2; 9 positions match TRBD1. CDR1 and CDR2 from the germline V gene are SGHDT and YYEEEE. The V segment lost 4 bases and the J segment 7 bases; nucleotides outside the gene matches: 5. The length of the CDR3 is 14 residues. This chain's CDR3 is CASSPTGGFGELFF. Here the CDR3 DNA reads TGTGCCAGCAGCCCTACAGGGGGCTTCGGGGAGCTGTTTTTT.

The chain uses TRBV10-3 and TRBJ2-1; 9 bases line up with TRBD2. CDR1 is ENHRY, CDR2 SYGVKD, per germline. J was trimmed by 5 bases and V by 3 bases; bases with no gene match: 2. The CDR3 totals 14 residues. The CDR3 spells CAISDAGGHNEQFF. Written as DNA, the CDR3 is TGTGCCATCAGTGATGCGGGGGGGCACAATGAGCAGTTCTTC.

This chain joins TRBV5-4 and TRBJ1-1, with a tentative D call TRBD1 (6 bases). Germline CDR1 SGHNT, CDR2 YYREEE (reference sequence). The length of the CDR3 is 16 residues. Trimming removed 3 bases at V and 6 bases at J, with 21 bases between. For the CDR3, the DNA is TGTGCCAGCAGCTCGAAAACGCAACAGGGAGCGCCTGAAGCTTTCTTT. Amino acid sequence: CASSSKTQQGAPEAFF. Combining the CDR3 with reference TRBV5-4 and TRBJ1-1 gives the whole variable domain ETGVTQSPTHLIKTRGQQVTLRCSSQSGHNTVSWYQQALGQGPQFIFQYYREEENGRGNFPPRFSGLQFPNYSSELNVNALELDDSALYLCASSSKTQQGAPEAFFGQGTRLTVV.

V usage is TRBV5-4 and J usage is TRBJ2-4; perhaps TRBD2 as D (6 bases). Trimming took off 7 bases at V and 13 bases at J, with 15 bases between the two ends. Germline V gives CDR1 SGHNT, CDR2 YYREEE (reference sequence). The CDR3 sequence is 11 residues long. CDR3 region: CASGGQVEQYF. The DNA of the CDR3 is TGTGCCAGCGGAGGGCAGGTGGAGCAGTACTTC.

The V call is TRBV5-1, the J call TRBJ2-3; 7 nucleotides line up with TRBD1. V was clipped by 4 bases and J by 4 bases; unmatched bases: 12. The CDR3 loop spans 16 amino acids. Germline lookup yields CDR1 SGHRS and CDR2 YFSETQ. Written as DNA, the CDR3 is TGCGCCAGCAGCGACGGTTCAGGGGGAATCGCAGATACGCAGTATTTT. Protein sequence: CASSDGSGGIADTQYF.

The chain uses TRBV7-2 and TRBJ1-1; D might be TRBD1 (5 bases). Trimming removed 1 base from V and 5 bases from J, with 11 bases in between. Germline values: CDR1 SGHTA, CDR2 FQGNSA. This CDR3 is built from 14 residues. CDR3 in amino acids: CASSLDRGGTEAFF. CDR3 DNA sequence: TGTGCCAGCAGCTTAGATCGGGGGGGAACTGAAGCTTTCTTT.

This clone was counted between two and nine times. The genes are TRBV7-7 and TRBJ2-5; 7 positions agree with TRBD1. V lost 5 bases to trimming and J lost 0 bases; unmatched junction nucleotides: 9. This CDR3 spans 16 amino acids. Germline lookup yields CDR1 SSHAT and CDR2 FNYEAQ (reference sequence). In nucleotides, the CDR3 is TGTGCCAGCAGCCCCTACAGGGGACGCCACCAAGAGACCCAGTACTTC. Encoded protein: CASSPYRGRHQETQYF.

The chain has TRBV3-1 (or the pseudogene TRBV3-2) and TRBJ2-7; weak D call: TRBD1 (5 bases). V shed 3 bases and J shed 5 bases, with 14 bases lying between them. This CDR3 contains 14 residues. CDR1 is LGHDT and CDR2 is YNNKEL in the germline V gene (reference sequence). CDR3 DNA sequence: TGTGCCAGCAGCCACCCCCAGGGCGGCGACGAGCAGTACTTC. Translating gives CASSHPQGGDEQYF.